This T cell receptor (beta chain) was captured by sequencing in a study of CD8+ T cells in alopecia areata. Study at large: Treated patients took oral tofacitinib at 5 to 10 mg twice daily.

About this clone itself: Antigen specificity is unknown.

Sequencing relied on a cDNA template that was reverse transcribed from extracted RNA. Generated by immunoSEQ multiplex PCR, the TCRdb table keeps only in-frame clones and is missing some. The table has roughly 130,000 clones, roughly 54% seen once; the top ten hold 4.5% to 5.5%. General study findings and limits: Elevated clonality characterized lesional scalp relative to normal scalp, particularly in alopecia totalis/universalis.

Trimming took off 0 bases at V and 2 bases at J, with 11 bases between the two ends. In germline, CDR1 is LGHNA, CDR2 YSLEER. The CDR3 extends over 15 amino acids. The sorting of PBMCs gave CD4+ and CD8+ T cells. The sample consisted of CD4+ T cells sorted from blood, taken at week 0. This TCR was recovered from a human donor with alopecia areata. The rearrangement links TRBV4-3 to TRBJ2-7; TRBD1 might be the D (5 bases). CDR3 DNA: TGCGCCAGCAGCCAAGAAGTCCCAGGGCCCTACGAGCAGTACTTC. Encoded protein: CASSQEVPGPYEQYF.